This is a list of T cell receptor beta chains from one sample in a study of vaccination and CD4 T cells after COVID-19. TCRdb processed the PCR reads anew with MiXCR; each CDR3 protein has one entry. The sample includes 13,000 to 15,000 distinct CDR3 sequences, around 50% seen only once; the top ten take about 8.3%. No antigen has been identified for these receptors. What was sequenced was CD4+ T cells from blood, cultured in vitro. Every receptor here comes from a human donor who had recovered from COVID-19. CDR3s leave out the opening cysteine and the closing phenylalanine or tryptophan. Each record gives: V gene, J gene, CDR3 protein.

TRBV21-1,TRBJ2-1,ASKRQEQF
TRBV27,TRBJ1-5,ASSFSPQGNQPQH
TRBV2,TRBJ2-2,ASKVENTGELF
TRBV20-1,TRBJ1-1,SVPPPGRLNTEAF
TRBV4-1,TRBJ2-3,ASSQVGWQREGLDTQY
TRBV6-2/TRBV6-3,TRBJ1-1,ASYPRTGGGWTEAF
TRBV2,TRBJ2-7,ASSLTLSYEQY
TRBV7-9,TRBJ2-7,ASSTPGQGVLEQY
TRBV29-1,TRBJ2-2,SVGLSGSVGTGELF
TRBV7-3,TRBJ2-3,ASSLPPDTQY
TRBV7-6,TRBJ1-1,ASSGRGGEFRNTEAF
TRBV6-1,TRBJ1-3,ASSAGRTGGSGNTIY
TRBV2,TRBJ2-3,ASRGQSDTQY